This record covers a single T cell receptor beta chain. This entry is derived from a study of T cell responses to AZD1222 COVID-19 vaccine. This table comes from immunoSEQ multiplex PCR, and its TCRdb copy is limited to in-frame clones, with some not included. This table holds about 180,000 clones, around 93% found once. The germline V gene encodes CDR1 GTSNPN and CDR2 SVGIG (reference sequence). The V gene lost 0 bases and the J gene lost 3 bases, with 8 bases spanning the gap. The CDR3 runs 13 residues. The receptor comes from an adult who received the MenACWY meningococcal vaccine as a control. This specimen was peripheral blood, taken 28 days after the second dose of the MenACWY control vaccine. The rearrangement links TRBV30 to TRBJ1-2; no firm D call. CDR3 sequence: CAWSVSPYYGYTF. In nucleotides, the CDR3 is TGTGCCTGGAGTGTATCACCTTACTATGGCTACACCTTC.